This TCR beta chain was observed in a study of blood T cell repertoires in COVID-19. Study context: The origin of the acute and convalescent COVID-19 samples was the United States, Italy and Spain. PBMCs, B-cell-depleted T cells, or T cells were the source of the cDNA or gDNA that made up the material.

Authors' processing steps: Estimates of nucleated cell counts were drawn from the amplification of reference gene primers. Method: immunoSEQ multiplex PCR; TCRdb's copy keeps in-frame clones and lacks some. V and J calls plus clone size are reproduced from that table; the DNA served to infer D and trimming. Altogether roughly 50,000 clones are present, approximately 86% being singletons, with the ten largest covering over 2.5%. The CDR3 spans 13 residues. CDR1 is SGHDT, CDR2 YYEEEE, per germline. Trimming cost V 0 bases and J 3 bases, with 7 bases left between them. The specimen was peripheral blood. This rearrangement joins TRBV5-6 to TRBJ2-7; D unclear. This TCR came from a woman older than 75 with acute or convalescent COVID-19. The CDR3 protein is CASSLAGFYEQYF. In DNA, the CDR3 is TGTGCCAGCAGCTTGGCAGGCTTCTACGAGCAGTACTTC.